The entry below describes one T cell receptor beta chain. Clones were read by immunoSEQ multiplex PCR, and TCRdb kept only the in-frame ones, dropping some. The sample lists about 190,000 clones, around 80% occurring once. These data belong to a study of blood T cell repertoires in COVID-19. Overall study context: Collection of acute and convalescent COVID-19 samples took place in the United States, Italy and Spain.

The source material was peripheral blood. The receptor was derived from a man aged 45-65 years who had recovered from COVID-19.

The CDR3 is CASSALADPNTGELFF. DNA of the CDR3: TGTGCCAGCAGCGCATTAGCGGATCCTAACACCGGGGAGCTGTTTTTT. This chain joins TRBV9 and TRBJ2-2; D may be TRBD2 (6 bases). The V gene lost 3 bases and the J gene lost 2 bases, with 14 bases spanning the gap. Germline CDR1 SGDLS, CDR2 YYNGEE. The length of the CDR3 is 16 residues.